Listed below are T cell receptor beta chains from one sample, sequenced in a study of PD-1 blockade in classical Hodgkin lymphoma. Assay: immunoSEQ multiplex PCR; the TCRdb copy retains only in-frame clones and omits some. The profile covers roughly 25,000 clones, with 67% appearing a single time and approximately 12% taken by the ten largest. Sequencing was performed on peripheral blood mononuclear cells (PBMCs), taken before the second cycle of nivolumab. These receptors all come from a human donor with classical Hodgkin lymphoma. Each CDR3 is given with its conserved first and last residue. The order of the fields is J gene, V gene, D gene, clone size, CDR3 DNA, CDR3 protein. D genes are given only for firm matches. Clone size is given for some rows only: seen once, a few or many times, or a class if the clone is expanded.

J: TRBJ2-5
V: TRBV28
D: TRBD1
size: once
DNA: TGTGCCAGCAGTTTGTCCAGGGGGCTGGGAGAGACCCAGTACTTC
CDR3: CASSLSRGLGETQYF

J: TRBJ2-7
V: TRBV6-6
D: NA
size: NA
DNA: TGTGCCAGCAGTTACTCGCAGGGTAGTTTTCACGAGCAGTACTTC
CDR3: CASSYSQGSFHEQYF

J: TRBJ2-1
V: TRBV19
D: NA
size: once
DNA: TGTGCCAGTAGTATAGCACGAAATGAGCAGTTCTTC
CDR3: CASSIARNEQFF

J: TRBJ1-1
V: TRBV27
D: NA
size: NA
DNA: TGTGCCAGCAGTTTATGGGGCTTACCCACGAACACTGAAGCTTTCTTT
CDR3: CASSLWGLPTNTEAFF

J: TRBJ1-1
V: TRBV6-5
D: NA
size: NA
DNA: TGTGCCAGCATCAGGGGGAACACTGAAGCTTTCTTT
CDR3: CASIRGNTEAFF

J: TRBJ2-7
V: TRBV29-1
D: NA
size: NA
DNA: TGCAGCGTTGCGGAGAACTACGAGCAGTACTTC
CDR3: CSVAENYEQYF

J: TRBJ2-3
V: TRBV7-6
D: TRBD2
size: once
DNA: TGTGCCAGCAGCTTTAGTAGCGGGGGGATGTCAGATACGCAGTATTTT
CDR3: CASSFSSGGMSDTQYF

J: TRBJ1-5
V: TRBV30
D: NA
size: few
DNA: TGTGCCTGGAGCGGACGCTACAATCAGCCCCAGCATTTT
CDR3: CAWSGRYNQPQHF

J: TRBJ2-5
V: TRBV18
D: NA
size: NA
DNA: TGTGCCAGCTCACCACTCGGGGCGCAAGAGACCCAGTACTTC
CDR3: CASSPLGAQETQYF

J: TRBJ1-1
V: TRBV18
D: TRBD1
size: once
DNA: TGTGCCAGCTCACCGGACAGGCCCATGAACACTGAAGCTTTCTTT
CDR3: CASSPDRPMNTEAFF

J: TRBJ1-5
V: TRBV19
D: TRBD1
size: NA
DNA: TGTGCCAGTAGCCACAGGGGGTTGAGTCAGCCCCAGCATTTT
CDR3: CASSHRGLSQPQHF

J: TRBJ1-5
V: TRBV6-5
D: NA
size: NA
DNA: TGTGCCAGCAGTACTGGACGGGACAATCAGCCCCAGCATTTT
CDR3: CASSTGRDNQPQHF

J: TRBJ2-3
V: TRBV5-1
D: NA
size: NA
DNA: TGCGCCAGCAGCTTGGCACAGGGACCTACAGATACGCAGTATTTT
CDR3: CASSLAQGPTDTQYF

J: TRBJ2-3
V: TRBV7-9
D: TRBD2
size: NA
DNA: TGTGCCAGCAGCTTTTTGTCTAGCGGGAACACAGATACGCAGTATTTT
CDR3: CASSFLSSGNTDTQYF

J: TRBJ1-5
V: TRBV6-5
D: TRBD1
size: few
DNA: TGTGCCAGCAGTTACTCAAGCAGGGGGAGCAATCAGCCCCAGCATTTT
CDR3: CASSYSSRGSNQPQHF

J: TRBJ2-7
V: TRBV6-5
D: NA
size: once
DNA: TGTGCCAGCAGTTACCCTAATTATTACGAGCAGTACTTC
CDR3: CASSYPNYYEQYF

J: TRBJ2-1
V: TRBV6-6
D: NA
size: NA
DNA: TGTGCCAGCAGGGGGGCCAATGAGCAGTTCTTC
CDR3: CASRGANEQFF

J: TRBJ2-7
V: TRBV4-2
D: NA
size: medium-sized
DNA: TGTGCCAGCAGCCAAGATCTAACAGATTACTACGAGCAGTACTTC
CDR3: CASSQDLTDYYEQYF

J: TRBJ2-1
V: TRBV4-1
D: TRBD2
size: NA
DNA: TGCGCCAGCAGCCAGGGGAGGGTGAATCCTATCTATGAGCAGTTCTTC
CDR3: CASSQGRVNPIYEQFF

J: TRBJ1-2
V: TRBV19
D: NA
size: few
DNA: TGTGCCCCCGGGGGTGCAGGTAGGAGCTTAACTAACTATGGCTACACCTTC
CDR3: CAPGGAGRSLTNYGYTF

J: TRBJ2-3
V: TRBV11-1
D: TRBD1
size: NA
DNA: TGTGCCAGCAGCTTCAGGGGGCTACACACAGATACGCAGTATTTT
CDR3: CASSFRGLHTDTQYF

J: TRBJ2-4
V: TRBV6-5
D: TRBD1
size: NA
DNA: TGTGCCAGCAGTCCTGGGACAGTGGGGAACATTCAGTACTTC
CDR3: CASSPGTVGNIQYF

J: TRBJ2-3
V: TRBV5-8
D: TRBD1
size: medium-sized
DNA: TGTGCCACCGGCCCGGGACAGGGGGCGACAGATACGCAGTATTTT
CDR3: CATGPGQGATDTQYF

J: TRBJ2-5
V: TRBV5-6
D: TRBD2
size: NA
DNA: TGTGCCAGCAGCCCTGGTAGCGGGGGGCCGGAGACCCAGTACTTC
CDR3: CASSPGSGGPETQYF

J: TRBJ2-5
V: TRBV10-3
D: TRBD2
size: once
DNA: TGTGCCATCAGTCGCCAACTAGCGGGAGAGGAGACCCAGTACTTC
CDR3: CAISRQLAGEETQYF

J: TRBJ1-2
V: TRBV11-2
D: TRBD1
size: NA
DNA: TGTGCCAGCAGCGCACAGGGGGCTGGCTATGGCTACACCTTC
CDR3: CASSAQGAGYGYTF